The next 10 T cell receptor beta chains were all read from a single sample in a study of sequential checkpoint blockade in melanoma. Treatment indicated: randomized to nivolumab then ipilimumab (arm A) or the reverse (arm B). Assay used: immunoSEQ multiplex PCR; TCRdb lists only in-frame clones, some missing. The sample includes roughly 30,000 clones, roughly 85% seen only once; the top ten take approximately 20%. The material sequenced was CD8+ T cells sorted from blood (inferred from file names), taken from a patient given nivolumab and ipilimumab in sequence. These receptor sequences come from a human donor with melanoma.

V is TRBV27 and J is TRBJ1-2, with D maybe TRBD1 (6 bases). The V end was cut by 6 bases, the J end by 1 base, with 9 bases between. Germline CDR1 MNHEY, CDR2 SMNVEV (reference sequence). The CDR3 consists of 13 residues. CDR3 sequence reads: CASRPGDNYGYTF. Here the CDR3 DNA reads TGTGCCAGCAGACCAGGGGATAACTATGGCTACACCTTC.

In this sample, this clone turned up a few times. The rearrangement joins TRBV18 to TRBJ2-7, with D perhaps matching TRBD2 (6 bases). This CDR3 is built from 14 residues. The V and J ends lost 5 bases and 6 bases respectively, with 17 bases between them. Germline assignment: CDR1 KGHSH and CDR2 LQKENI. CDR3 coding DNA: TGTGCCAGCTCAGGCCGGGACTCCCGTCTCGAGCAGTACTTC. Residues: CASSGRDSRLEQYF.

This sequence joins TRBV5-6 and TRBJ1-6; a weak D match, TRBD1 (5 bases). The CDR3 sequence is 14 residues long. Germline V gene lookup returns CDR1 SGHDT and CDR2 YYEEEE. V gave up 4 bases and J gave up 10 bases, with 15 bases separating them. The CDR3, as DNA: TGTGCCAGCAGCCCCGGGACTGCCTGGTCACCCCTCCACTTT. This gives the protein CASSPGTAWSPLHF.

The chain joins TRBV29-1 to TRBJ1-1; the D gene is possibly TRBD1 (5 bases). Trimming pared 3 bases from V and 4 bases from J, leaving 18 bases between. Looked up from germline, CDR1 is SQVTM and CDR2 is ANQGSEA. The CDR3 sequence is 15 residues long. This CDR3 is CSVDLGQGYGTEAFF. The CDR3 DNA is TGCAGCGTTGACCTGGGGCAGGGATATGGCACTGAAGCTTTCTTT.

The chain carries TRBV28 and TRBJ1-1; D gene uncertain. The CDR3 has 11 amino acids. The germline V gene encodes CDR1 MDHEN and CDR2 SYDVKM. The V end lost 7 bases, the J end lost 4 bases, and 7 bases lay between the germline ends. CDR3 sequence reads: CASTLPTEAFF. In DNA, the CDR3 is TGTGCCAGCACCCTCCCCACTGAAGCTTTCTTT.

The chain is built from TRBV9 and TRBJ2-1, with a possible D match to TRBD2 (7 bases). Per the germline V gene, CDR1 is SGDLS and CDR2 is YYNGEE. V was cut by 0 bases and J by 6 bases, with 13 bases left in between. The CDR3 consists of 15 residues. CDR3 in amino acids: CASSVGGGRTNEQFF. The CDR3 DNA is TGTGCCAGCAGCGTAGGGGGGGGGCGAACCAATGAGCAGTTCTTC.

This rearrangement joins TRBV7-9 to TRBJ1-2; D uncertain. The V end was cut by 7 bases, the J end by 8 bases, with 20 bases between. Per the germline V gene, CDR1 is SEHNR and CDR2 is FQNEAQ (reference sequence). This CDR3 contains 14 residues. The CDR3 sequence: CASIRTMEGGGYTF. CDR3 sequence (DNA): TGTGCCAGCATCCGAACGATGGAGGGCGGAGGCTACACCTTC.

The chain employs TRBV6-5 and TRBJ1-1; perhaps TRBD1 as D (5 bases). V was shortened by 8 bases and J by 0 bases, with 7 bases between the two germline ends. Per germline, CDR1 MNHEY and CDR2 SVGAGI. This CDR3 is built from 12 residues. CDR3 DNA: TGTGCCAGCCTGGGGCTGAACACTGAAGCTTTCTTT. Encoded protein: CASLGLNTEAFF.

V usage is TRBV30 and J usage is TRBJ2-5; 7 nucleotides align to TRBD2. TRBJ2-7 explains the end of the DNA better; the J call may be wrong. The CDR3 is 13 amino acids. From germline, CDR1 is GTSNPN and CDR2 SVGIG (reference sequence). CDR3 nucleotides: TGTGCCTGGACGTTGGGGGGGGCCTACGAGCAGTACTTC. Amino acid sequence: CAWTLGGAYEQYF.

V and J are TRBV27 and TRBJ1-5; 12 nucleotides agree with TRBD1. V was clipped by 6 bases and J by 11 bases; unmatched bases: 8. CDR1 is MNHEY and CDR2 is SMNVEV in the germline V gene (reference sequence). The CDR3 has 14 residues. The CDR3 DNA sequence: TGTGCCAGCAGCTCCGGGACAGGGGGCCCGGCCCAGCATTTT. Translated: CASSSGTGGPAQHF.